In its sample, the clone carrying this TCR beta chain was seen a few times. Original handling: Nucleated cell counts were estimated from reference gene primer amplification. Method: immunoSEQ multiplex PCR; TCRdb's copy keeps in-frame clones and lacks some. V and J calls and clone size come straight from that table; D and trimming were deduced from the DNA. The data hold 150,000 or so clones, with 70% to 90% observed a single time. This entry belongs to a study of blood T cell repertoires in COVID-19. Turning to the study itself: From T cells, B-cell-depleted T cells, or PBMCs came the material, which was cDNA or gDNA.

The V and J ends lost 9 bases and 2 bases respectively, with 14 bases between them. The CDR3 totals 14 residues. Germline assignment: CDR1 MNHEY and CDR2 SVGAGI. The sample consisted of peripheral blood. The clonotype originates from a man in his 60s who had recovered from COVID-19. The V call is TRBV6-5, the J call TRBJ1-5; D is possibly TRBD1 (6 bases). Here the CDR3 reads CASLQGKGNQPQHF. The DNA for the CDR3 is TGTGCCAGTCTTCAGGGGAAGGGCAATCAGCCCCAGCATTTT.